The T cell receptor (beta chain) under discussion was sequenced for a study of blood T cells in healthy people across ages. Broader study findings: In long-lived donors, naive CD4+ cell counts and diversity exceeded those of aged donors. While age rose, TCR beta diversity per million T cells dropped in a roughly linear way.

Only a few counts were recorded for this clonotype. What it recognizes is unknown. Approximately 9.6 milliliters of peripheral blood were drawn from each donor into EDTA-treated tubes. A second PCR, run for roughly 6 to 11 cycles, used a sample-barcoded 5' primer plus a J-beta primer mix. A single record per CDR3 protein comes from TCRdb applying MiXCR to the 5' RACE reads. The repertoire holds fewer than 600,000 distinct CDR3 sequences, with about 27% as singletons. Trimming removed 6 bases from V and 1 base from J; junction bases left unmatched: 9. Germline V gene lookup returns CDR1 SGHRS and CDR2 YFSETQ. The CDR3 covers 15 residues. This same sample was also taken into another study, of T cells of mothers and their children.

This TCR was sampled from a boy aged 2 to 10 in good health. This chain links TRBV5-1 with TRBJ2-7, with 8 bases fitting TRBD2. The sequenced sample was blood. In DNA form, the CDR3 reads TGCGCCAGCAAACCAAGCGGGGGCGGATCCTACGAGCAGTACTTC. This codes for CASKPSGGGSYEQYF.